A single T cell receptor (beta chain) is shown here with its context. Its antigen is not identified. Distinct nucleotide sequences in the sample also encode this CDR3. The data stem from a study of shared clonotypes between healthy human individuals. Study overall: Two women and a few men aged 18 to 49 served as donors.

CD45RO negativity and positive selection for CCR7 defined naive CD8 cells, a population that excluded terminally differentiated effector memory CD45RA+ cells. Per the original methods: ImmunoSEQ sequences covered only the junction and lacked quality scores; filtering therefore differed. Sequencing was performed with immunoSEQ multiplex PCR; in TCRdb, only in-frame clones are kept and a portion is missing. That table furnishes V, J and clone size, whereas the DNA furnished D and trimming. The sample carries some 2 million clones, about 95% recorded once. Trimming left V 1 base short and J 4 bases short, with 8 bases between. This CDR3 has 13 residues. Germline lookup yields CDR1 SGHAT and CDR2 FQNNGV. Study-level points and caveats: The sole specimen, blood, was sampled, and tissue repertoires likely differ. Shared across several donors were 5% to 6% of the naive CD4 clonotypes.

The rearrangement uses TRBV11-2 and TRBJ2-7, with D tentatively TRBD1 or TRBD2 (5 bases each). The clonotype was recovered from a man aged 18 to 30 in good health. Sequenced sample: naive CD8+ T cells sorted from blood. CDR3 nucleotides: TGTGCCAGCAGCTTAGGAGGGACGTACGAGCAGTACTTC. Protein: CASSLGGTYEQYF.